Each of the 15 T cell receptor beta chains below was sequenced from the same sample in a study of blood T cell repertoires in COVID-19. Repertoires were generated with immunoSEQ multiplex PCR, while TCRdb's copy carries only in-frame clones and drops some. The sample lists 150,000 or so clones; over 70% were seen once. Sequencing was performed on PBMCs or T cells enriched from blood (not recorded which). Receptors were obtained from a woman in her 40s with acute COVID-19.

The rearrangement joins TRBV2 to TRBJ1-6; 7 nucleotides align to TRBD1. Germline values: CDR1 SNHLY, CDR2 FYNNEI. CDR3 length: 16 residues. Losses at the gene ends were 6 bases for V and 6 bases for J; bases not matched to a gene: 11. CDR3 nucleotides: TGTGCCAGCAGCCTAGTGACAGGGTTGGTTAATTCACCCCTCCACTTT. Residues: CASSLVTGLVNSPLHF. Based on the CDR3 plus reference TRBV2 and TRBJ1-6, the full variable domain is EPEVTQTPSHQVTQMGQEVILRCVPISNHLYFYWYRQILGQKVEFLVSFYNNEISEKSEIFDDQFSVERPDGSNFTLKIRSTKLEDSAMYFCASSLVTGLVNSPLHFGNGTRLTVT.

CDR3 nucleotide sequence: TGCGCCAGCAGCTTGCAAGCGACTAGCACAGATACGCAGTATTTT. As protein: CASSLQATSTDTQYF. V is TRBV5-1 and J is TRBJ2-3; no reliable D call. V lost 1 base and J 0 bases, leaving 9 bases between the germline ends. Germline V gene sequence: CDR1 SGHRS, CDR2 YFSETQ. The CDR3 extends over 15 amino acids.

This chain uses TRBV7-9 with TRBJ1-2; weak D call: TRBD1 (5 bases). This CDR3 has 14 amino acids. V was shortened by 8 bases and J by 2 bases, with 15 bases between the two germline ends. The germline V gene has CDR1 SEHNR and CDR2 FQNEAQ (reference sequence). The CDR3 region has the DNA TGTGCCAGCGGTCCAGGGCAGATAAACTATGGCTACACCTTC. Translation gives CASGPGQINYGYTF.

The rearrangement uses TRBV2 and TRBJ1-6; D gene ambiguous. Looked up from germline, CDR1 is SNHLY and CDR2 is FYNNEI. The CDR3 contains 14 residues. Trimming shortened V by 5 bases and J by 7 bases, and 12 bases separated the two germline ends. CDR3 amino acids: CASSPISRNSPLHF. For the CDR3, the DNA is TGTGCCAGCAGTCCCATATCCCGGAATTCACCCCTCCACTTT. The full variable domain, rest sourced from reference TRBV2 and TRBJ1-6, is EPEVTQTPSHQVTQMGQEVILRCVPISNHLYFYWYRQILGQKVEFLVSFYNNEISEKSEIFDDQFSVERPDGSNFTLKIRSTKLEDSAMYFCASSPISRNSPLHFGNGTRLTVT.

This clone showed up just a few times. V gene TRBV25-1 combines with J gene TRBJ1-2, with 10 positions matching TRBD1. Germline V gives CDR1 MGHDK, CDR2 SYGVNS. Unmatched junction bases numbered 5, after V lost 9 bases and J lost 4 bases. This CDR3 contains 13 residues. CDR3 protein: CASRQGAGYGYTF. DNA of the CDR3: TGTGCCAGTAGACAGGGGGCTGGCTATGGCTACACCTTC.

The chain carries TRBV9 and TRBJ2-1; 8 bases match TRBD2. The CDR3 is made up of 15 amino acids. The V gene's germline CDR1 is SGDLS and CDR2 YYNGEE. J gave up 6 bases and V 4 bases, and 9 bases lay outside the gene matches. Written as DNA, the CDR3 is TGTGCCAGCAGCCCAAGCCCGGGACTAGTCAATGAGCAGTTCTTC. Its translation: CASSPSPGLVNEQFF.

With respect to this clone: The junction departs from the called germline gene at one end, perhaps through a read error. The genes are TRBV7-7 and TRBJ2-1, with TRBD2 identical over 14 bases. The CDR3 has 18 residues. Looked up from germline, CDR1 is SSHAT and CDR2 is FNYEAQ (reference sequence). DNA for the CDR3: TGTGCTAGCAGCTCTGGACTAGCGGGAGGAGGCATAAGCGATGAGCAGTTCTTC. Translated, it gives CASSSGLAGGGISDEQFF.

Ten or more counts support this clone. The CDR3 bases are TGTGCCAGCAGCTTAATGGGGCGAGAGACCCAGTACTTC. It encodes CASSLMGRETQYF. The genes are TRBV7-3 and TRBJ2-5; D may be TRBD1 (5 bases). Trimming took off 1 base at V and 4 bases at J, with 7 bases between the two ends. Germline-derived CDR1 and CDR2 are SGHTA and FQGTGA. This CDR3 has 13 amino acids. Using reference TRBV7-3 and TRBJ2-5 for the parts outside the CDR3, the full variable domain is GAGVSQTPSNKVTEKGKYVELRCDPISGHTALYWYRQSLGQGPEFLIYFQGTGAADDSGLPNDRFFAVRPEGSVSTLKIQRTERGDSAVYLCASSLMGRETQYFGPGTRLLVL.

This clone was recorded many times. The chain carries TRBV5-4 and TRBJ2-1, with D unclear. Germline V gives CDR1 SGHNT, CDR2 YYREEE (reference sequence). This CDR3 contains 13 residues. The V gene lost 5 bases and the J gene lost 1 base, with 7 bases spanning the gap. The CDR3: CASSGESYNEQFF. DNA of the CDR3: TGTGCCAGCAGTGGAGAATCCTACAATGAGCAGTTCTTC.

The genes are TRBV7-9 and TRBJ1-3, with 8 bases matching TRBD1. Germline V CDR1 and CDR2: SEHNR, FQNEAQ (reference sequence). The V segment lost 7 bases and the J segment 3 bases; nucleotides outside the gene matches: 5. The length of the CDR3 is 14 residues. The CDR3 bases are TGTGCCAGCAACCGACAGGGGATTGGAAACACCATATATTTT. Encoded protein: CASNRQGIGNTIYF.

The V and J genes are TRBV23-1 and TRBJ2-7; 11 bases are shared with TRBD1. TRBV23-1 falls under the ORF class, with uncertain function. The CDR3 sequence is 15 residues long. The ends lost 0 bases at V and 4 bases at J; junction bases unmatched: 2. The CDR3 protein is CASSQSDRGLYEQYF. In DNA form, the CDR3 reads TGCGCCAGCAGTCAATCGGACAGGGGGCTGTACGAGCAGTACTTC.

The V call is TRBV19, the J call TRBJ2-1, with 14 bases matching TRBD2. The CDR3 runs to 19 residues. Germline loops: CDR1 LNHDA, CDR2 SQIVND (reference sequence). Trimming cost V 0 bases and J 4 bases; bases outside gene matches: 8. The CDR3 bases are TGTGCCAGTAGTATAGACCCCTCCGGGACTAGCGGGAGTTACAATGAGCAGTTCTTC. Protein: CASSIDPSGTSGSYNEQFF.

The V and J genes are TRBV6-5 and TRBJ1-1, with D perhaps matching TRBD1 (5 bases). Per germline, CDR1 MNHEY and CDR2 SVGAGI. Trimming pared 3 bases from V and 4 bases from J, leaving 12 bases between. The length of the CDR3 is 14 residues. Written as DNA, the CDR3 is TGTGCCAGCAGTTATGGGCAGGGCGGCACTGAAGCTTTCTTT. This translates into CASSYGQGGTEAFF.

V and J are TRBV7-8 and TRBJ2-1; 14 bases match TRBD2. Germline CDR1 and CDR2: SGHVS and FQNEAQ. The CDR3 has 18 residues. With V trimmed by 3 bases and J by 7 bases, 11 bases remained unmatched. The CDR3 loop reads CASSFLTGTSGRGNEQFF. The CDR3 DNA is TGTGCCAGCAGCTTCCTAACCGGGACTAGCGGGAGAGGTAATGAGCAGTTCTTC.

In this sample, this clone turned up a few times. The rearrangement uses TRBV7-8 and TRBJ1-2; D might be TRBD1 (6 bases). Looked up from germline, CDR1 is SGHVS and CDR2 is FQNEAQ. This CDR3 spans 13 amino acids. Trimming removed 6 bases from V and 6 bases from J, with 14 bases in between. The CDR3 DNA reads TGTGCCAGCAGTTCAGGGGTTGGGAATGGCTACACCTTC. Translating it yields CASSSGVGNGYTF.